A single sample is the source of the 28 T cell receptor beta chains below, sequenced in a study of CD8+ T cells in alopecia areata (dated by TCRdb to the late 2010s). Taken with the paper, the label for time point translates to: roughly 24 weeks on oral tofacitinib. Interpreted using the paper, the treatment or condition label stands for: oral pan-JAK inhibitor, 5-10 mg twice daily. Libraries were built with the immunoSEQ multiplex PCR assay. To provide template for TCR sequencing, every sample had RNA extracted and reverse transcribed into cDNA. TCRdb mirrors the immuneACCESS table, restricted to in-frame sequences. Some clones are absent from its copies; in checked studies, under half trace to an unresolved V gene, and the reason for the others is unknown. This sample gives approximately 180,000 clones in total; less than 70% of them show up just once. The ten top clones hold 10% to 11% of the sample.

The sequenced sample was CD8+ T cells sorted from blood, obtained at week 24, from a patient treated with tofacitinib. The receptors derive from a human donor with alopecia areata.

The chain combines TRBV9 with TRBJ2-2, with 7 bases identical to TRBD1. Losses at the gene ends were 1 base for V and 1 base for J; bases not matched to a gene: 7. The CDR3 covers 17 residues. Germline V lookup: CDR1 SGDLS, CDR2 YYNGEE. The CDR3 sequence: CASSVNLQGQNTGELFF. The CDR3 DNA reads as TGTGCCAGCAGCGTAAATCTACAGGGGCAGAACACCGGGGAGCTGTTTTTT.

This clone was observed a few times. J is TRBJ1-1 and V is TRBV30, with TRBD1 as a possible D gene (6 bases). Germline V gene sequence: CDR1 GTSNPN, CDR2 SVGIG (reference sequence). The V and J ends lost 4 bases and 4 bases respectively, with 10 bases between them. The CDR3 totals 12 residues. The CDR3 spells CAWTGVGTEAFF. The CDR3 DNA reads as TGTGCCTGGACAGGGGTCGGCACTGAAGCTTTCTTT.

This clone has only a few counts. The rearrangement links TRBV27 to TRBJ2-3, with D tentatively TRBD2 (6 bases). The CDR3 loop spans 15 amino acids. Deletions cut 5 bases from V and 0 bases from J, with 12 bases between. Per germline, CDR1 MNHEY and CDR2 SMNVEV (reference sequence). The DNA for the CDR3 is TGTGCCAGCAGTGAAAGGGACTCTAGCACAGATACGCAGTATTTT. Residues: CASSERDSSTDTQYF.

This clone was seen a few times. DNA of the CDR3: TGCGCCAGCAGCCAAGATTCATCGAGACTAAACAATGAGCAGTTCTTC. This gives the protein CASSQDSSRLNNEQFF. This chain links TRBV4-3 with TRBJ2-1; TRBD2 might be the D (5 bases). Trimming took 0 bases from V and 5 from J, leaving 14 bases between them. CDR1 and CDR2 from the germline V gene are LGHNA and YSLEER. The CDR3 contains 16 residues.

The chain combines TRBV29-1 with TRBJ1-3; D possibly corresponds to TRBD1 (5 bases). The germline CDR1 and CDR2 sequences are SQVTM and ANQGSEA. Deletions cut 0 bases from V and 0 bases from J, with 15 bases between. CDR3 length: 17 amino acids. The DNA of the CDR3 is TGCAGCGTTGAAGATCCTCGAGGGGTGGACTCTGGAAACACCATATATTTT. This gives the protein CSVEDPRGVDSGNTIYF.

CDR3 sequence (DNA): TGTGCCACCAGCGTGAGCGGGACTAGCGACTATGAGCAGTTCTTC. Protein: CATSVSGTSDYEQFF. The chain combines TRBV15 with TRBJ2-1; 10 bases map to TRBD2. V lost 5 bases and J lost 8; bases outside the gene matches: 9. The CDR3 totals 15 residues. Germline V gene sequence: CDR1 LNHNV, CDR2 YYDKDF (reference sequence).

This chain uses TRBV27 with TRBJ2-7; D is ambiguous. This CDR3 has 13 amino acids. In germline, CDR1 is MNHEY, CDR2 SMNVEV (reference sequence). The V and J ends lost 2 bases and 2 bases respectively, with 7 bases between them. For the CDR3, the DNA is TGTGCCAGCAGTTTAAGATCTACCTACGAGCAGTACTTC. Translated: CASSLRSTYEQYF.

V gene TRBV19 combines with J gene TRBJ2-7; tentatively, D is TRBD2 (6 bases). CDR3 length: 13 residues. The germline gives CDR1 LNHDA, CDR2 SQIVND (reference sequence). The V gene lost 3 bases and the J gene lost 2 bases, with 8 bases spanning the gap. The CDR3 here is CASSMGGAYEQYF. The CDR3, as DNA: TGTGCCAGTAGTATGGGGGGAGCCTACGAGCAGTACTTC.

This clone appeared a few times. The V and J genes are TRBV15 and TRBJ2-1, with D possibly matching TRBD2 (6 bases). Germline V gene data show CDR1 as LNHNV and CDR2 as YYDKDF (reference sequence). Trimming removed 1 base at V and 10 bases at J, with 11 bases between. The CDR3 is 13 residues long. CDR3 protein: CATSRAAGREQFF. The CDR3 DNA sequence: TGTGCCACCAGCAGAGCCGCCGGGAGAGAGCAGTTCTTC.

CDR3: CAWSPTEGPGSFF. The CDR3 bases are TGTGCCTGGAGCCCCACCGAGGGGCCAGGATCTTTCTTT. The gene calls are TRBV30 and TRBJ1-1; D is perhaps TRBD1 (5 bases). Germline V gives CDR1 GTSNPN, CDR2 SVGIG (reference sequence). This CDR3 has 13 amino acids. Trimming removed 3 bases at V and 12 bases at J, with 20 bases between.

The CDR3 bases are TGTGCCAGCAGCTTAGAACGGAACACCGGGGAGCTGTTTTTT. This translates into CASSLERNTGELFF. The chain recombines TRBV11-2 with TRBJ2-2; no definite D call. Germline V gives CDR1 SGHAT, CDR2 FQNNGV. The germline V and J ends were trimmed by 0 bases and 1 base, with 3 bases remaining between them. This CDR3 spans 14 amino acids.

Comments on this clone: Other DNA sequences in the same sample also yield this CDR3. DNA of the CDR3: TGCAGCGTTGACGCCGGCTACGAGCAGTACTTC. It specifies CSVDAGYEQYF. This rearrangement joins TRBV29-1 to TRBJ2-7; D ambiguous. The germline V gene has CDR1 SQVTM and CDR2 ANQGSEA. V was shortened by 3 bases and J by 3 bases, with 6 bases between the two germline ends. This CDR3 comprises 11 residues.

This chain uses TRBV30 with TRBJ1-2, with a weak D call TRBD1 (6 bases). CDR1 and CDR2 from the germline V gene are GTSNPN and SVGIG (reference sequence). V was pared by 4 bases and J by 6 bases, with 9 bases between. This CDR3 spans 11 amino acids. CDR3 in DNA: TGTGCCTGGATCAACAGGGATGGCTACACCTTC. This codes for CAWINRDGYTF. Filled out from reference TRBV30 and TRBJ1-2, the complete variable domain reads SQTIHQWPATLVQPVGSPLSLECTVEGTSNPNLYWYRQAAGRGLQLLFYSVGIGQISSEVPQNLSASRPQDRQFILSSKKLLLSDSGFYLCAWINRDGYTFGSGTRLTVV.

The rearrangement links TRBV29-1 to TRBJ2-6; D unclear. This CDR3 contains 15 residues. V lost 6 bases and J 1 base, leaving 13 bases between the germline ends. Germline CDR1 and CDR2: SQVTM and ANQGSEA. DNA for the CDR3: TGCAGCGTCGCGGACGGAAGATCTGGGGCCAACGTCCTGACTTTC. It specifies CSVADGRSGANVLTF. The complete variable domain, with remaining parts taken from reference TRBV29-1 and TRBJ2-6, reads SAVISQKPSRDICQRGTSLTIQCQVDSQVTMMFWYRQQPGQSLTLIATANQGSEATYESGFVIDKFPISRPNLTFSTLTVSNMSPEDSSIYLCSVADGRSGANVLTFGAGSRLTVL.

This clone was recorded a few times. The chain joins TRBV15 to TRBJ1-6; maybe TRBD1 (5 bases). Trimming took off 7 bases at V and 0 bases at J, with 7 bases between the two ends. The germline gives CDR1 LNHNV, CDR2 YYDKDF (reference sequence). The CDR3 has 14 residues. The CDR3 loop reads CATTDSSYNSPLHF. Here the CDR3 DNA reads TGTGCCACCACCGACAGCTCCTATAATTCACCCCTCCACTTT.

As regards this clone: Other DNA sequences of this sample code for an identical CDR3. The chain has TRBV5-6 and TRBJ1-5; perhaps TRBD1 as D (5 bases). The ends were cut back, 0 bases at V and 4 bases at J, with 8 bases in the middle. There are 14 residues in the CDR3. The germline gives CDR1 SGHDT, CDR2 YYEEEE. In DNA form, the CDR3 reads TGTGCCAGCAGCTTGGGGGGCGGGAATCAGCCCCAGCATTTT. Protein product: CASSLGGGNQPQHF.

This clone was observed a handful of times. The chain combines TRBV6-6 with TRBJ2-3; 9 bases align to TRBD2. The junction had 8 bases not matched to a gene; V was cut back by 5 bases and J by 2 bases. Germline V gives CDR1 MNHNY, CDR2 SVGAGI (reference sequence). The CDR3 extends over 16 amino acids. The CDR3 DNA reads TGTGCCAGCAGTACCAGACTAGCGGCCGACACAGATACGCAGTATTTT. This encodes CASSTRLAADTDTQYF.

The chain uses TRBV7-9 and TRBJ2-7; TRBD1 agrees at 7 bases. The V and J ends lost 4 bases and 8 bases, in that order; junction bases with no gene match: 14. The CDR3 has 15 amino acids. Per germline, CDR1 SEHNR and CDR2 FQNEAQ (reference sequence). The CDR3: CASSSAGTALNQQYF. CDR3 nucleotides: TGTGCCAGCAGCTCCGCCGGGACAGCCCTTAACCAGCAGTACTTC. The whole variable domain, filled in from reference TRBV7-9 and TRBJ2-7, reads DTGVSQNPRHKITKRGQNVTFRCDPISEHNRLYWYRQTLGQGPEFLTYFQNEAQLEKSRLLSDRFSAERPKGSFSTLEIQRTEQGDSAMYLCASSSAGTALNQQYFGPGTRLTVT.

This clone appeared a few times. The J gene is TRBJ1-4, the V gene TRBV11-2; no reliable D call. The germline gives CDR1 SGHAT, CDR2 FQNNGV. The CDR3 spans 16 residues. V was shortened by 2 bases and J by 2 bases, with 12 bases between the two germline ends. CDR3 sequence (DNA): TGTGCCAGCAGCTTAATAGGAGAAGGGACTAATGAAAAACTGTTTTTT. It is translated as CASSLIGEGTNEKLFF.

Note on this clone: The same CDR3 can be traced to other DNA sequences in this sample. The chain employs TRBV4-3 and TRBJ1-1, with TRBD1 as a possible D gene (5 bases). CDR1 is LGHNA, CDR2 YSLEER, per germline. V was clipped by 0 bases and J by 4 bases, with 9 bases between them. This CDR3 is 14 amino acids long. CDR3 DNA sequence: TGCGCCAGCAGCCAAGACAGGGTTGGCACTGAAGCTTTCTTT. Amino acid sequence: CASSQDRVGTEAFF.

This chain uses TRBV29-1 with TRBJ1-1; D is undetermined. Germline CDR1 reads SQVTM; CDR2 reads ANQGSEA. This CDR3 spans 16 amino acids. V gave up 2 bases and J gave up 4 bases, with 20 bases separating them. The DNA for the CDR3 is TGCAGCGTTGAACCAGAATTAGGGATGCGACCCACTGAAGCTTTCTTT. The encoded protein is CSVEPELGMRPTEAFF.

This chain joins TRBV5-1 and TRBJ2-5; no reliable D call. V dropped 3 bases and J dropped 4 bases, with 16 bases sitting between them. Germline CDR1 SGHRS, CDR2 YFSETQ. The CDR3 is 15 amino acids. The CDR3 DNA follows: TGCGCCAGCAGCTCTAGACCCGGTTCCGCAGAGACCCAGTACTTC. Encoded protein: CASSSRPGSAETQYF. The full variable domain, rest sourced from reference TRBV5-1 and TRBJ2-5, is KAGVTQTPRYLIKTRGQQVTLSCSPISGHRSVSWYQQTPGQGLQFLFEYFSETQRNKGNFPGRFSGRQFSNSRSEMNVSTLELGDSALYLCASSSRPGSAETQYFGPGTRLLVL.

This chain links TRBV12-5 with TRBJ2-2; no firm D call. V lost 7 bases and J lost 4, with 10 bases in between. The CDR3 runs to 13 residues. Germline CDR1 reads LGHNT; CDR2 reads FRNRAP. CDR3 sequence (DNA): TGTGCTAGTGTGGCAGAAAGCACCGGGGAGCTGTTTTTT. Translating it yields CASVAESTGELFF.

V usage is TRBV4-3 and J usage is TRBJ2-7; 7 bases fit TRBD2. Germline CDR1 LGHNA, CDR2 YSLEER. The CDR3 has 16 residues. V was pared by 0 bases and J by 2 bases, with 7 bases of the junction left unmatched. The CDR3 protein is CASSQDPASGTYEQYF. In DNA form, the CDR3 reads TGCGCCAGCAGCCAAGATCCCGCTAGCGGCACCTACGAGCAGTACTTC.

CDR3 sequence reads: CASSLRSYNEQFF. In nucleotides, the CDR3 is TGTGCCAGCAGCCTTCGGTCCTACAATGAGCAGTTCTTC. The J gene is TRBJ2-1, the V gene TRBV14; D uncertain. The CDR3 is 13 residues long. V gave up 4 bases and J gave up 1 base, with 5 bases separating them. Germline CDR1 SGHDN, CDR2 FVKESK.

The rearrangement joins TRBV5-6 to TRBJ2-7; TRBD1 matches 9 bases. V gave up 4 bases and J gave up 2 bases; unmatched junction bases: 4. Germline CDR1 reads SGHDT; CDR2 reads YYEEEE. CDR3 length equals 14 residues. CDR3 loop: CASSGGQGAYEQYF. In DNA, the CDR3 is TGTGCCAGCAGCGGGGGACAGGGAGCCTACGAGCAGTACTTC.

This clone turned up a few times. The chain carries TRBV7-9 and TRBJ1-2; no clear D gene. Trimming stripped 0 bases from V and 0 bases from J, with 8 bases between. Germline CDR1 SEHNR, CDR2 FQNEAQ (reference sequence). The CDR3 has 15 amino acids. The CDR3 spells CASSLAQDANYGYTF. The CDR3 DNA reads TGTGCCAGCAGCTTAGCTCAGGATGCTAACTATGGCTACACCTTC.

This clone was seen a handful of times. The gene calls are TRBV12-5 and TRBJ2-3; D remains ambiguous. CDR3 size: 12 residues. V was pared by 5 bases and J by 4 bases, with 7 bases between. Germline V gene lookup returns CDR1 LGHNT and CDR2 FRNRAP. The CDR3 here is CASGNHPDTQYF. The CDR3 nucleotides read TGTGCTAGTGGTAACCACCCAGATACGCAGTATTTT.